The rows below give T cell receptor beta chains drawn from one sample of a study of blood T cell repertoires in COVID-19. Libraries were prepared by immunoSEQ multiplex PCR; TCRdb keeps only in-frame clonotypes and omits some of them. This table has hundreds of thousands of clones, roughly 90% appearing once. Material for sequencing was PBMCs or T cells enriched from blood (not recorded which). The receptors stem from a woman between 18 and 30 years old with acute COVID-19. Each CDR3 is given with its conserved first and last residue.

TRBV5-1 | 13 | CASSFEIADTQYF
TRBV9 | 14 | CASSRAQGGNEQFF
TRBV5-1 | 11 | CASSTPYEQYF
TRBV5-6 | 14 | CASSLAQGYQPQHF
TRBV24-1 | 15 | CATSDQQGSTDTQYF
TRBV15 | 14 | CATRGGGAGYGYTF
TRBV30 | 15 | CAWRETGGGNQPQHF
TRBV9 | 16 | CASSPDGTSGYNEQFF
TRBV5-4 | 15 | CASSRQGKGYNEQFF
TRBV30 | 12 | CAWSVGGNGYTF
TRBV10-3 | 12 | CASSGGEEPQHF
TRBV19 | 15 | CASSKGRQGSYEQYF
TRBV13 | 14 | CASSPSGEGYGYTF
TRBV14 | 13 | CASSQIVSYGYTF
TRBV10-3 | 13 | CAISESAGYGYTF
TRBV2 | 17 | CASSEGGTPTDNYGYTF
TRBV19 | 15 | CASSAPGQGSYEQYF